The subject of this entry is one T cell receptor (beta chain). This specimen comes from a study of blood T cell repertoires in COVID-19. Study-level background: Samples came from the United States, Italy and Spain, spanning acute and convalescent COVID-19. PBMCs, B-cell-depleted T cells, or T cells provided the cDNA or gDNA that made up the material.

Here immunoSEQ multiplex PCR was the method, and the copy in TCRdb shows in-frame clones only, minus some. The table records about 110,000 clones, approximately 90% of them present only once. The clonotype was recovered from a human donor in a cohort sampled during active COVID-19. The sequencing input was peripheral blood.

The CDR3 nucleotides read TGTGCCACCAGCAGAGACAGGGGATCCTATGGCTACACCTTC. Protein product: CATSRDRGSYGYTF. The chain has TRBV15 and TRBJ1-2, with a tentative D call TRBD1 (6 bases). Trimming stripped 0 bases from V and 4 bases from J, with 9 bases between. Germline CDR1 reads LNHNV; CDR2 reads YYDKDF (reference sequence). The CDR3 spans 14 residues.